These 27 T cell receptor beta chains were sequenced from one sample in a study of blood T cell repertoires in COVID-19. The repertoire was sequenced with immunoSEQ multiplex PCR; TCRdb's copy has only in-frame clones and lacks some. This table has over 250,000 clones, about 90% appearing once. The sequencing sample was made of PBMCs or T cells enriched from blood (not recorded which). These TCRs come from a woman aged 55-70 years who had recovered from COVID-19.

This clone was seen a single time. This chain links TRBV20-1 with TRBJ2-2, with TRBD2 matching over 10 bases. J gave up 6 bases and V 3 bases, and 10 bases lay outside the gene matches. This CDR3 contains 16 residues. CDR1 DFQATT and CDR2 SNEGSKA come from the germline V gene (reference sequence). The CDR3 region is CSASKRGGPVAGELFF. CDR3 sequence (DNA): TGCAGTGCTAGTAAGCGGGGGGGCCCCGTGGCCGGGGAGCTGTTTTTT.

The chain links TRBV27 to TRBJ1-1; maybe TRBD1 (5 bases). Per germline, CDR1 MNHEY and CDR2 SMNVEV (reference sequence). V was shortened by 6 bases and J by 6 bases, with 11 bases between the two germline ends. This CDR3 has 12 amino acids. The CDR3 here is CASRTVTSEAFF. Here the CDR3 DNA reads TGTGCCAGCAGGACAGTGACCTCTGAAGCTTTCTTT.

This clone was recorded once. This chain connects TRBV10-3 to TRBJ2-7; TRBD1 agrees at 12 bases. This CDR3 has 15 residues. The germline V gene encodes CDR1 ENHRY and CDR2 SYGVKD. V shed 5 bases, J shed 4 bases, and the junction held 6 bases outside the gene matches. DNA for the CDR3: TGTGCCATCAGTAGCTCGGGACAGGGGGCTTACGAGCAGTACTTC. Protein: CAISSSGQGAYEQYF.

V is TRBV9 and J is TRBJ2-4, with a weak D call TRBD1 (7 bases). Germline lookup yields CDR1 SGDLS and CDR2 YYNGEE. V was clipped by 4 bases and J by 3 bases, with 14 bases between them. The CDR3 has 15 residues. CDR3 sequence: CASSTGDGGKNIQYF. CDR3 coding DNA: TGTGCCAGCAGCACAGGGGACGGGGGCAAAAACATTCAGTACTTC.

The CDR3 region has the DNA TGTGCCAGCAGCCCAATTATATTCCGGGAGGGCCACTACGAGCAGTACTTC. Residues: CASSPIIFREGHYEQYF. This chain uses TRBV7-9 with TRBJ2-7, with 8 bases fitting TRBD2. CDR3 length: 17 residues. Germline V gene data show CDR1 as SEHNR and CDR2 as FQNEAQ (reference sequence). Trimming took 5 bases from V and 3 from J; bases not matched to a gene: 15.

A word on this clone: In the same sample, other DNA sequences code for this CDR3. This rearrangement joins TRBV18 to TRBJ1-2; 7 bases agree with TRBD1. V dropped 3 bases and J dropped 7; count of bases not matched to a gene: 5. Per the germline V gene, CDR1 is KGHSH and CDR2 is LQKENI. The CDR3 spans 13 residues. The CDR3 DNA is TGTGCCAGCTCACCCGACAGGGAATCTGGCTACACCTTC. Translating gives CASSPDRESGYTF.

This chain links TRBV7-3 with TRBJ2-3, with 7 nucleotides matching TRBD2. V lost 4 bases to trimming and J lost 0 bases; unmatched junction nucleotides: 4. This CDR3 has 15 residues. From germline, CDR1 is SGHTA and CDR2 FQGTGA. In DNA, the CDR3 is TGTGCCAGCAGCTCAACTAGCGTGAGCACAGATACGCAGTATTTT. This sequence encodes CASSSTSVSTDTQYF.

A few counts support this clone. CDR3 loop: CASSTTGDEQYF. CDR3 nucleotides: TGTGCCAGCTCAACTACAGGGGACGAGCAGTACTTC. This rearrangement joins TRBV18 to TRBJ2-7; 7 bases map to TRBD1. Germline V CDR1 and CDR2: KGHSH, LQKENI. The trim removed 5 bases at V and 5 bases at J, leaving 3 bases unmatched. The CDR3 is 12 amino acids.

The chain combines TRBV5-1 with TRBJ2-5, with 7 bases matching TRBD1. V was clipped by 0 bases and J by 1 base; unmatched bases: 3. In germline, CDR1 is SGHRS, CDR2 YFSETQ. CDR3 size: 15 residues. CDR3 loop: CASSLVPGGQETQYF. In DNA, the CDR3 is TGCGCCAGCAGCTTGGTGCCAGGGGGCCAAGAGACCCAGTACTTC.

This clone was seen a few times. The chain carries TRBV5-1 and TRBJ2-7; 10 nucleotides align to TRBD2. Germline trimming cut 5 bases from V and 6 bases from J; bases unmatched to any gene: 5. The length of the CDR3 is 13 residues. Germline-derived CDR1 and CDR2 are SGHRS and YFSETQ. The CDR3 spells CASRLAGVPEQYF. The CDR3 DNA reads TGCGCCAGCAGGCTAGCGGGAGTACCCGAGCAGTACTTC.

V and J are TRBV7-9 and TRBJ2-3; 9 bases match TRBD1. Germline lookup yields CDR1 SEHNR and CDR2 FQNEAQ (reference sequence). Trimming cost V 4 bases and J 2 bases; bases outside gene matches: 1. This CDR3 has 14 amino acids. Written as DNA, the CDR3 is TGTGCCAGCAGCTGGACAGGGGCCACAGATACGCAGTATTTT. It is translated as CASSWTGATDTQYF.

The CDR3 reads CASSRTGTQIRGYTF. CDR3 bases: TGTGCCAGCAGTCGTACCGGGACTCAGATTCGGGGCTACACCTTC. This chain joins TRBV27 and TRBJ1-2; D may be TRBD1 (5 bases). The germline CDR1 and CDR2 sequences are MNHEY and SMNVEV (reference sequence). The CDR3 extends over 15 amino acids. With 5 bases removed from V and 8 bases from J, the gap between germline ends came to 21 bases.

The chain couples TRBV28 to TRBJ1-3; a possible D gene is TRBD1 (6 bases). V was trimmed by 6 bases and J by 0 bases, leaving 18 bases between them. Per the germline V gene, CDR1 is MDHEN and CDR2 is SYDVKM. The length of the CDR3 is 17 residues. CDR3 sequence: CASSLDRFFYSGNTIYF. In DNA form, the CDR3 reads TGTGCCAGCAGCCTGGACAGATTTTTTTACTCTGGAAACACCATATATTTT.

The genes are TRBV5-4 and TRBJ2-1, with D uncertain. V was clipped by 0 bases and J by 5 bases, with 6 bases between them. This CDR3 has 13 residues. Per the germline V gene, CDR1 is SGHNT and CDR2 is YYREEE (reference sequence). CDR3 sequence: CASSLDRHNEQFF. The CDR3 nucleotides are TGTGCCAGCAGCTTGGACAGACACAATGAGCAGTTCTTC.

The chain combines TRBV5-1 with TRBJ2-7; the D gene is possibly TRBD2 (7 bases). This CDR3 contains 16 residues. Germline V lookup: CDR1 SGHRS, CDR2 YFSETQ. The V gene lost 0 bases and the J gene lost 3 bases, with 16 bases spanning the gap. CDR3: CASSLGGGAGDYEQYF. CDR3 nucleotides: TGCGCCAGCAGCTTGGGTGGGGGCGCGGGAGACTACGAGCAGTACTTC.

In this sample, this clone turned up once. The chain combines TRBV12-3 or TRBV12-4 with TRBJ1-2; D gene uncertain. V was trimmed by 4 bases and J by 4 bases, leaving 7 bases between them. The CDR3 extends over 12 amino acids. The CDR3 sequence is CASSSYRYGYTF. Here the CDR3 DNA reads TGTGCCAGCAGTTCGTATCGCTATGGCTACACCTTC.

V gene TRBV7-2 combines with J gene TRBJ1-3; D may be TRBD1 (5 bases). This CDR3 region has 16 residues. The V gene's germline CDR1 is SGHTA and CDR2 FQGNSA. The V and J ends lost 6 bases and 1 base respectively, with 16 bases between them. The CDR3 region has the DNA TGTGCCAGCAGACCTAGCCGGGACTTTTCTGGAAACACCATATATTTT. Encoded protein: CASRPSRDFSGNTIYF. Drawing the rest from reference TRBV7-2 and TRBJ1-3, the complete variable domain is GAGVSQSPSNKVTEKGKDVELRCDPISGHTALYWYRQSLGQGLEFLIYFQGNSAPDKSGLPSDRFSAERTGGSVSTLTIQRTQQEDSAVYLCASRPSRDFSGNTIYFGEGSWLTVV.

This chain joins TRBV2 and TRBJ1-3; D is unresolved. V was pared by 6 bases and J by 4 bases, with 10 bases between. There are 13 residues in the CDR3. Germline loops: CDR1 SNHLY, CDR2 FYNNEI. The CDR3 DNA is TGTGCCAGCAGCGCACTCGAGGGAAACACCATATATTTT. Translation: CASSALEGNTIYF.

As to this clone: Other nucleotide sequences from this sample produce the same CDR3. This rearrangement joins TRBV18 to TRBJ2-7; TRBD1 might be the D (6 bases). Per germline, CDR1 KGHSH and CDR2 LQKENI. V was trimmed by 2 bases and J by 6 bases, leaving 8 bases between them. The CDR3 runs 12 residues. In nucleotides, the CDR3 is TGTGCCAGCTCACCAATACAGGGCGAGCAGTACTTC. Its translation is CASSPIQGEQYF.

The CDR3 region is CSVGGGALGLEETQYF. The CDR3 nucleotides read TGCAGCGTTGGGGGCGGGGCCCTGGGTTTGGAAGAGACCCAGTACTTC. The chain employs TRBV29-1 and TRBJ2-5; tentative D call: TRBD2 (6 bases). There are 16 residues in the CDR3. Germline CDR1 and CDR2: SQVTM and ANQGSEA. Trimming took off 4 bases at V and 3 bases at J, with 21 bases between the two ends.

This clone was seen only once. This chain links TRBV4-1 with TRBJ2-2, with D perhaps matching TRBD1 (6 bases). Germline V gives CDR1 MGHRA, CDR2 YSYEKL. The V and J ends lost 4 bases and 8 bases respectively, with 17 bases between them. This CDR3 is 15 amino acids long. The CDR3 DNA is TGCGCCAGCAGCCGCCCGACAGGAGCCCAGGGGGAGCTGTTTTTT. It translates to CASSRPTGAQGELFF.

The chain is built from TRBV5-8 and TRBJ2-4; D is unresolved. The CDR3 is 12 residues long. Germline CDR1 reads SGHTS; CDR2 reads YDEGEE. V lost 6 bases and J lost 7, with 11 bases in between. The CDR3, as DNA: TGTGCCAGCAACACGAACGGGAACATTCAGTACTTC. Translating gives CASNTNGNIQYF.

This clone was counted a few times. V is TRBV27 and J is TRBJ1-5; D possibly corresponds to TRBD1 (5 bases). Trimming took 3 bases from V and 7 from J, leaving 10 bases between them. Looked up from germline, CDR1 is MNHEY and CDR2 is SMNVEV (reference sequence). The CDR3 runs 13 residues. CDR3: CASSFDSLQPQHF. CDR3 coding DNA: TGTGCCAGCAGTTTCGACAGCCTACAGCCCCAGCATTTT.

The chain has TRBV5-5 and TRBJ1-3; TRBD1 matches at 9 bases. The CDR3 consists of 18 residues. J was trimmed by 0 bases and V by 4 bases; bases with no gene match: 11. Germline lookup yields CDR1 SGHKS and CDR2 YYEKEE (reference sequence). This CDR3 is CASSLQPGTGSSGNTIYF. The CDR3 DNA sequence: TGTGCCAGCAGCCTTCAACCCGGGACAGGGAGCTCTGGAAACACCATATATTTT.

This clone was counted between two and nine times. The V call is TRBV7-9, the J call TRBJ1-2; 8 bases align to TRBD1. J lost 3 bases, V lost 5 bases, and 8 bases had no gene match. The CDR3 sequence is 15 residues long. The germline gives CDR1 SEHNR, CDR2 FQNEAQ (reference sequence). The CDR3 region is CASSPTDRVDYGYTF. In DNA, the CDR3 is TGTGCCAGCAGCCCGACGGACAGGGTCGACTATGGCTACACCTTC.

The rearrangement links TRBV2 to TRBJ1-2, with D possibly matching TRBD1 (5 bases). The CDR3 has 13 amino acids. Trimming left V 6 bases short and J 4 bases short, with 12 bases between. Per the germline V gene, CDR1 is SNHLY and CDR2 is FYNNEI. DNA for the CDR3: TGTGCCAGCAGACTACAGGACCGCTATGGCTACACCTTC. Its translation: CASRLQDRYGYTF.

This clone was detected only once. The chain has TRBV11-3 and TRBJ1-5; D unclear. Germline CDR1 and CDR2: SGHNT and YENEEA. V was pared by 0 bases and J by 7 bases, with 10 bases between. This CDR3 contains 14 residues. CDR3 coding DNA: TGTGCCAGCAGCTTAGAAGGAGGAGGACAGCCCCAGCATTTT. This codes for CASSLEGGGQPQHF.